The 20 T cell receptor beta chains given below trace back to one sample, sequenced in a study of control samples from healthy donors and cancer patients. Here immunoSEQ multiplex PCR was the method, and the copy in TCRdb shows in-frame clones only, minus some. The data contain roughly 55,000 clones, roughly 90% of them singletons. The sample taken for sequencing was PBMCs. These receptors all come from a man aged 40-49 years with colorectal cancer.

J is TRBJ1-4 and V is TRBV21-1; TRBD1, the table's D call, was not compared with the DNA. TRBV21-1 counts as a pseudogene. The CDR3 contains 14 residues. The CDR3 DNA reads as TGTGCCAGCAGCCACAGGGGATGGCGGGAAAAACTGTTTTTT. Translating it yields CASSHRGWREKLFF.

The rearrangement joins TRBV6-5 to TRBJ2-7, with D possibly matching TRBD1 (7 bases). The CDR3 runs to 14 residues. Germline V gene lookup returns CDR1 MNHEY and CDR2 SVGAGI. With 6 bases removed from V and 4 bases from J, the gap between germline ends came to 16 bases. In DNA form, the CDR3 reads TGTGCCAGCAGCCGTACGACAGGGACTTACGAGCAGTACTTC. Translation gives CASSRTTGTYEQYF.

The V call is TRBV12-3 or TRBV12-4, the J call TRBJ1-1, with D hard to call. The V end was cut by 3 bases, the J end by 4 bases, with 3 bases between. This CDR3 is 11 amino acids long. As DNA, the CDR3 is TGTGCCAGCAGTTTTGGCACTGAAGCTTTCTTT. It specifies CASSFGTEAFF.

In its sample, this clone was seen once. The V and J genes are TRBV6-5 and TRBJ2-5; a possible D gene is TRBD1 (6 bases). Germline V gene lookup returns CDR1 MNHEY and CDR2 SVGAGI. The germline V and J ends were trimmed by 8 bases and 2 bases, with 18 bases remaining between them. The CDR3 is 15 residues long. The CDR3 DNA is TGTGCCAGCCGTAACAGGGAAAAGGGACAAGAGACCCAGTACTTC. Protein product: CASRNREKGQETQYF.

This clone has just one count. This rearrangement joins TRBV19 to TRBJ1-5; D ambiguous. Germline CDR1 and CDR2: LNHDA and SQIVND (reference sequence). There are 15 residues in the CDR3. V gave up 3 bases and J gave up 2 bases, with 11 bases separating them. DNA for the CDR3: TGTGCCAGTAGTATCAACGGGGAGGGCAATCAGCCCCAGCATTTT. Translated, it gives CASSINGEGNQPQHF.

This chain connects TRBV7-9 to TRBJ2-4; D is perhaps TRBD2 (5 bases). This CDR3 is 13 amino acids long. Germline V gene lookup returns CDR1 SEHNR and CDR2 FQNEAQ (reference sequence). The V end lost 5 bases, the J end lost 8 bases, and 13 bases lay between the germline ends. The CDR3 is CASSAEAWDIQYF. The CDR3 DNA follows: TGTGCCAGCAGCGCGGAGGCCTGGGACATTCAGTACTTC. Together with reference TRBV7-9 and TRBJ2-4, the CDR3 gives the full variable domain: DTGVSQNPRHKITKRGQNVTFRCDPISEHNRLYWYRQTLGQGPEFLTYFQNEAQLEKSRLLSDRFSAERPKGSFSTLEIQRTEQGDSAMYLCASSAEAWDIQYFGAGTRLSVL.

The V call is TRBV19, the J call TRBJ2-2; 9 nucleotides align to TRBD1. V gave up 6 bases and J gave up 4 bases; unmatched junction bases: 6. CDR3 size: 15 residues. Germline V gene lookup returns CDR1 LNHDA and CDR2 SQIVND (reference sequence). In nucleotides, the CDR3 is TGTGCCAGTAGCCCGGGACAGGGTCGCACCGGGGAGCTGTTTTTT. This sequence encodes CASSPGQGRTGELFF.

The chain couples TRBV3-1 (or the pseudogene TRBV3-2) to TRBJ2-1; D gene uncertain. V lost 4 bases to trimming and J lost 4 bases, with 17 bases between them. The CDR3 sequence is 16 residues long. Germline CDR1 reads LGHDT; CDR2 reads YNNKEL (reference sequence). The CDR3 sequence: CASSLSLTTRYNEQFF. CDR3 DNA sequence: TGTGCCAGCAGCCTCTCCCTGACCACCCGTTACAATGAGCAGTTCTTC.

This clone was picked up a small number of times. The rearrangement uses TRBV2 and TRBJ2-7, with TRBD2 matching 10 bases. CDR3 length equals 15 residues. J lost 4 bases, V lost 6 bases, and 9 bases had no gene match. Germline V gene lookup returns CDR1 SNHLY and CDR2 FYNNEI. In DNA form, the CDR3 reads TGTGCCAGCAGCGCTACTAGCGGGGTTTCGTACGAGCAGTACTTC. Its protein product is CASSATSGVSYEQYF.

V is TRBV2 and J is TRBJ2-7; D unresolved. Per germline, CDR1 SNHLY and CDR2 FYNNEI. The length of the CDR3 is 14 residues. With 5 bases removed from V and 0 bases from J, the gap between germline ends came to 11 bases. The CDR3 DNA is TGTGCCAGCAGTTTTGGACGGAGCTCCTACGAGCAGTACTTC. Its protein is CASSFGRSSYEQYF.

V and J are TRBV23-1 and TRBJ1-2; D is unclear. TRBV23-1 is an ORF, with its function uncertain. With 8 bases removed from V and 5 bases from J, the gap between germline ends came to 24 bases. CDR3 length equals 16 residues. The CDR3 coding sequence is TGCGCCAGCCTTAGAGAGAAAGGGCAGAGGGTTTATGGCTACACCTTC. Translation: CASLREKGQRVYGYTF.

V usage is TRBV6-5 and J usage is TRBJ1-1; no clear D gene. The ends were cut back, 7 bases at V and 7 bases at J, with 13 bases in the middle. The CDR3 sequence is 12 residues long. Germline CDR1 is MNHEY and CDR2 is SVGAGI. The CDR3 is CASTQTPLEAFF. DNA for the CDR3: TGTGCCAGCACCCAAACGCCCCTTGAAGCTTTCTTT.

The V call is TRBV6-5, the J call TRBJ1-1; 7 nucleotides align to TRBD1. The ends lost 9 bases at V and 6 bases at J; junction bases unmatched: 16. The CDR3 is made up of 15 amino acids. Germline-derived CDR1 and CDR2 are MNHEY and SVGAGI. CDR3 amino acids: CASKTGNSEMAEAFF. CDR3 coding DNA: TGTGCCAGTAAGACAGGGAATAGCGAAATGGCTGAAGCTTTCTTT.

This sequence joins TRBV7-2 and TRBJ1-1; possibly TRBD1 for D (5 bases). Germline V lookup: CDR1 SGHTA, CDR2 FQGNSA. The CDR3 length is 12 residues. V lost 5 bases and J lost 5, with 9 bases in between. For the CDR3, the DNA is TGTGCCAGCAGCACCCAGGGAACTGAAGCTTTCTTT. Amino acids: CASSTQGTEAFF.

The chain carries TRBV27 and TRBJ2-5, with 8 bases matching TRBD2. The CDR3 is made up of 16 amino acids. CDR1 MNHEY and CDR2 SMNVEV come from the germline V gene (reference sequence). The trim removed 0 bases at V and 1 base at J, leaving 4 bases unmatched. CDR3 amino acids: CASSLSVLAGQETQYF. The CDR3, as DNA: TGTGCCAGCAGTTTATCGGTCCTAGCGGGCCAAGAGACCCAGTACTTC.

The rearrangement links TRBV6-2 or TRBV6-3 to TRBJ2-5; maybe TRBD1 (5 bases). Per germline, CDR1 MNHEY and CDR2 SVGEGT. This CDR3 comprises 18 residues. V was cut by 2 bases and J by 1 base, with 20 bases left in between. CDR3 region: CASSYPPLGQNPQETQYF. Here the CDR3 DNA reads TGTGCCAGCAGTTACCCCCCGTTGGGGCAGAACCCCCAAGAGACCCAGTACTTC.

V and J are TRBV7-8 and TRBJ1-2, with 7 bases fitting TRBD1. Germline V CDR1 and CDR2: SGHVS, FQNEAQ. V dropped 5 bases and J dropped 4; count of bases not matched to a gene: 10. CDR3 size: 15 residues. The CDR3 region is CASSPKAGGSYGYTF. Here the CDR3 DNA reads TGTGCCAGCAGCCCCAAGGCAGGGGGGAGCTATGGCTACACCTTC. The full variable domain, with the rest looked up from reference TRBV7-8 and TRBJ1-2, is GAGVSQSPRYKVAKRGQDVALRCDPISGHVSLFWYQQALGQGPEFLTYFQNEAQLDKSGLPSDRFFAERPEGSVSTLKIQRTQQEDSAVYLCASSPKAGGSYGYTFGSGTRLTVV.

The chain carries TRBV3-1 (or the pseudogene TRBV3-2) and TRBJ1-3; D is perhaps TRBD1 (5 bases). Trimming cost V 5 bases and J 4 bases, with 15 bases left between them. The CDR3 spans 15 residues. The V gene's germline CDR1 is LGHDT and CDR2 YNNKEL (reference sequence). The CDR3 spells CASSVMGVQGNTIYF. CDR3 bases: TGTGCCAGCAGCGTAATGGGGGTACAAGGAAACACCATATATTTT.

The J gene is TRBJ1-1, the V gene TRBV10-2; 7 positions agree with TRBD1. The CDR3 covers 16 residues. Germline-derived CDR1 and CDR2 are WSHSY and SAAADI. The J segment lost 4 bases and the V segment lost 6 bases, leaving 14 bases of the junction unmatched. CDR3 sequence: CASSRLDRVGSTEAFF. CDR3 DNA: TGCGCCAGCAGCCGACTTGACAGGGTGGGGAGCACTGAAGCTTTCTTT.

The CDR3 sequence is CARGQQAYGYTF. CDR3 nucleotide sequence: TGTGCCAGGGGACAGCAAGCCTATGGCTACACCTTC. This chain joins TRBV2 and TRBJ1-2, with TRBD1 matching over 7 bases. This CDR3 spans 12 amino acids. The J segment lost 4 bases and the V segment lost 9 bases, leaving 5 bases of the junction unmatched. Germline CDR1 reads SNHLY; CDR2 reads FYNNEI.